This T cell receptor (beta chain) was sequenced during a study of CD8+ T cells in alopecia areata. Study observations and caveats: Sequencing of scalp samples also includes resident alphabeta T cells from normal skin. Possibly as an HLA-related effect, TCR sharing across patients appeared less clear than in mice. Scalp lesions, especially in alopecia totalis/universalis, had higher clonality than normal scalp.

This clone appeared a few times. The antigen is unknown. It was cDNA, reverse transcribed from extracted RNA, that served as the sequencing template. Only in-frame clones appear in the TCRdb table, and some are missing; sequencing was by immunoSEQ multiplex PCR. The table shows more than 95,000 clones, with roughly half occurring only once. The clonotype originates from a human donor in good health. Sequenced input: CD4+ T cells sorted from blood.

The CDR3 nucleotides read TGCGCCAGCAGCCCCTCGGGACTAGCGGGGGATCAATACATCAATGAGCAGTTCTTC. It codes for CASSPSGLAGDQYINEQFF. The rearrangement links TRBV4-3 to TRBJ2-1, with 14 bases lining up with TRBD2. Germline V gives CDR1 LGHNA, CDR2 YSLEER. This CDR3 has 19 residues. V trimming: 4 bases; J trimming: 6 bases; junction bases outside the gene matches: 14.